The next 10 T cell receptor beta chains were all read from a single sample in a study of long-term antiretroviral therapy in people with HIV. The assay used was immunoSEQ (version v3.0), run at survey level. Sequenced by immunoSEQ multiplex PCR; TCRdb stores in-frame clones only, minus some. The top ten hold roughly an eighth of the sample, which has roughly 20,000 clones, 65% to 85% seen once. The specimen comprised unsorted PBMCs, sampled around 1.7 years before starting antiretroviral therapy. The receptors here all came from a woman in her forties with HIV.

V is TRBV7-2 and J is TRBJ2-7, with 7 bases lining up with TRBD2. This CDR3 region has 14 residues. Germline CDR1 is SGHTA and CDR2 is FQGNSA. Trimming took 1 base from V and 2 from J; bases not matched to a gene: 2. Here the CDR3 DNA reads TGTGCCAGCAGCTTAGGCCTAGCGGCCTACGAGCAGTACTTC. Translating gives CASSLGLAAYEQYF.

The table lists this clone with a count of one. V is TRBV6-5 and J is TRBJ1-5, with unresolved D. The V end was cut by 2 bases, the J end by 1 base, with 3 bases between. There are 13 residues in the CDR3. CDR1 is MNHEY and CDR2 is SVGAGI in the germline V gene. The CDR3 nucleotides read TGTGCCAGCAGTTACGAGAGCAATCAGCCCCAGCATTTT. Translated, it gives CASSYESNQPQHF.

This chain uses TRBV27 with TRBJ2-1; 7 positions agree with TRBD1. V gave up 5 bases and J gave up 0 bases; unmatched junction bases: 13. This CDR3 spans 18 amino acids. Germline loops: CDR1 MNHEY, CDR2 SMNVEV (reference sequence). The CDR3 DNA sequence: TGTGCCAGCAGTCCCACACGGACAGGCCCTAGCTCCTACAATGAGCAGTTCTTC. This gives the protein CASSPTRTGPSSYNEQFF.

The chain recombines TRBV30 with TRBJ1-1; D possibly corresponds to TRBD1 (5 bases). With 3 bases removed from V and 4 bases from J, the gap between germline ends came to 12 bases. Germline V gene data show CDR1 as GTSNPN and CDR2 as SVGIG (reference sequence). The CDR3 runs to 13 residues. The CDR3 sequence is CAWRGLGVTEAFF. The CDR3 bases are TGTGCCTGGAGGGGGCTGGGGGTCACTGAAGCTTTCTTT.

The chain links TRBV5-1 to TRBJ2-7; TRBD2 matches at 8 bases. The germline CDR1 and CDR2 sequences are SGHRS and YFSETQ. There are 13 residues in the CDR3. V lost 0 bases and J lost 5; bases outside the gene matches: 1. CDR3 amino acids: CASSLGTSHEQYF. The CDR3 DNA follows: TGCGCCAGCAGCTTGGGGACTAGCCACGAGCAGTACTTC.

The V and J genes are TRBV5-1 and TRBJ1-2, with a possible D match to TRBD1 (5 bases). From germline, CDR1 is SGHRS and CDR2 YFSETQ. Trimming removed 2 bases from V and 8 bases from J, with 10 bases in between. This CDR3 spans 12 amino acids. This CDR3 is CASSFEGLGYTF. The DNA for the CDR3 is TGCGCCAGCAGCTTTGAGGGGCTAGGCTACACCTTC.

This clone was detected a few times. The J gene is TRBJ1-3, the V gene TRBV11-2; the D is unclear. The CDR3 runs to 14 residues. Between the trimmed V and J ends, which lost 2 bases and 3 bases, there was a span of 8 bases. CDR1 and CDR2 (germline): SGHAT, FQNNGV. The CDR3 region has the DNA TGTGCCAGCAGCTTATCCCAGAGTGGAAACACCATATATTTT. Translated: CASSLSQSGNTIYF.

The rearrangement joins TRBV30 to TRBJ1-4; D remains unclear. Per the germline V gene, CDR1 is GTSNPN and CDR2 is SVGIG (reference sequence). Trimming stripped 1 base from V and 0 bases from J, with 9 bases between. The CDR3 covers 15 residues. The CDR3 DNA reads as TGTGCCTGGAGTGGAATGGGAACAACTAATGAAAAACTGTTTTTT. It codes for CAWSGMGTTNEKLFF.

The chain carries TRBV5-5 and TRBJ1-1; no reliable D call. The CDR3 has 12 residues. Germline CDR1 SGHKS, CDR2 YYEKEE (reference sequence). V lost 3 bases and J 6 bases, leaving 9 bases between the germline ends. This CDR3 reads CASSYPQPEAFF. The CDR3 DNA follows: TGTGCCAGCAGCTACCCACAGCCTGAAGCTTTCTTT.

The rearrangement joins TRBV6-6 to TRBJ1-3; maybe TRBD1 (6 bases). V lost 0 bases to trimming and J lost 2 bases, with 11 bases between them. The CDR3 covers 16 residues. Germline values: CDR1 MNHNY, CDR2 SVGAGI (reference sequence). This CDR3 is CASSYSRGGAGNTIYF. The CDR3 bases are TGTGCCAGCAGTTACTCGAGGGGGGGCGCTGGAAACACCATATATTTT.